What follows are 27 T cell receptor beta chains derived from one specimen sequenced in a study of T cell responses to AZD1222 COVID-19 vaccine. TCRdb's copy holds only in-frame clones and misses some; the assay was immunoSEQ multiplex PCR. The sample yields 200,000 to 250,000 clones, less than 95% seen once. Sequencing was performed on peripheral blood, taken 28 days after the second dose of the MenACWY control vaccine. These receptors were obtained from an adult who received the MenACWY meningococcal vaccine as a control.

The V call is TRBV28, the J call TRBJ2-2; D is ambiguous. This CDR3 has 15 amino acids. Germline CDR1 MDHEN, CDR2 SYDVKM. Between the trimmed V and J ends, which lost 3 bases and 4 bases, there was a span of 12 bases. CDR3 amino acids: CASSFPMGGTGELFF. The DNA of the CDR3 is TGTGCCAGCAGTTTCCCAATGGGTGGCACCGGGGAGCTGTTTTTT.

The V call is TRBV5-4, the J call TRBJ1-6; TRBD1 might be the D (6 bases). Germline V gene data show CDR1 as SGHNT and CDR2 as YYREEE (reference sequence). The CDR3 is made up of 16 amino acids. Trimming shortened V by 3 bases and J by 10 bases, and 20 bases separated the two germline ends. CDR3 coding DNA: TGTGCCAGCAGCTCGGTTCAGGGGAAAGGAGGATCACCCCTCCACTTT. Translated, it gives CASSSVQGKGGSPLHF.

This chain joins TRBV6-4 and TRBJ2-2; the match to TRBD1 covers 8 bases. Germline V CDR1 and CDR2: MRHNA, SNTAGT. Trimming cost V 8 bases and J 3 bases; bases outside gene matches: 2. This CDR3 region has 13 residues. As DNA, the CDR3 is TGTGCCAGCGGGGACAGGTACACCGGGGAGCTGTTTTTT. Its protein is CASGDRYTGELFF.

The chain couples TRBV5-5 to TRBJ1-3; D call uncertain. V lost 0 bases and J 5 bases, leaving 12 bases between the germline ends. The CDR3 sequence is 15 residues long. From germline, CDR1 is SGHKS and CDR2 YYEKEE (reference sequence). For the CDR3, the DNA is TGTGCCAGCAGCTTGGGCGGCGATATTAGAAACACCATATATTTT. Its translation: CASSLGGDIRNTIYF.

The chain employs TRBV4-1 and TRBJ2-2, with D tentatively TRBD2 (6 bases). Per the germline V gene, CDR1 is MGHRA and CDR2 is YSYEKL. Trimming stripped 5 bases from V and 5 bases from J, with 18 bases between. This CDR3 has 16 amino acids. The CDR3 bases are TGCGCCAGCAGCTCGGGAGCCCCGGTACGAACCGGGGAGCTGTTTTTT. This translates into CASSSGAPVRTGELFF.

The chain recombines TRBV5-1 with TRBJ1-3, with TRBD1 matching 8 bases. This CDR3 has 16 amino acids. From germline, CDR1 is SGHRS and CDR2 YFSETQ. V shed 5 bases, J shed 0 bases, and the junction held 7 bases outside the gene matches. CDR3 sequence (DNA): TGCGCCAGCAGTGTAACAGGGGGTGCCTCTGGAAACACCATATATTTT. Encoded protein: CASSVTGGASGNTIYF.

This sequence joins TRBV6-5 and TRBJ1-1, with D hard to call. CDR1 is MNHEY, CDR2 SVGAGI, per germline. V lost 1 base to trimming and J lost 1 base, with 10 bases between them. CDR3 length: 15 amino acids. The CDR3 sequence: CASSYLGISNTEAFF. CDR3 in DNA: TGTGCCAGCAGTTACTTGGGCATATCGAACACTGAAGCTTTCTTT.

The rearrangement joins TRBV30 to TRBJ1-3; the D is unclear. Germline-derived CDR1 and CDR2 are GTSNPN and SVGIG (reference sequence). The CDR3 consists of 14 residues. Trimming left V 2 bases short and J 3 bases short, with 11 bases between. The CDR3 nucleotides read TGTGCCTGGAGTCCGCGGTCCCATGGAAACACCATATATTTT. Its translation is CAWSPRSHGNTIYF.

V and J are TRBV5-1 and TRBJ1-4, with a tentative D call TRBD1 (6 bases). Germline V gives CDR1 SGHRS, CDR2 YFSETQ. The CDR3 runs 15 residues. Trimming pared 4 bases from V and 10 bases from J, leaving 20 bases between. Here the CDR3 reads CASSLRSTGGVKLFF. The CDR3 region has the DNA TGCGCCAGCAGCCTCCGTTCGACAGGTGGTGTAAAACTGTTTTTT.

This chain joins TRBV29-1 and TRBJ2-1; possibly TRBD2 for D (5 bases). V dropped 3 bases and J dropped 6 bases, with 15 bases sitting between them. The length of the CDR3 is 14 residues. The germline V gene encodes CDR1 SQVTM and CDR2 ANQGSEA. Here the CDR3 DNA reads TGCAGCGTTGAGACCAAACTAGTTTTCAATGAGCAGTTCTTC. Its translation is CSVETKLVFNEQFF.

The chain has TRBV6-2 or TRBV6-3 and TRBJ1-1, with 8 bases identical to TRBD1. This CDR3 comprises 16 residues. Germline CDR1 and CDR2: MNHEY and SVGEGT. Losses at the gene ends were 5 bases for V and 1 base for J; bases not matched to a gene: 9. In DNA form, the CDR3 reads TGTGCCAGCAGTACTAGGAGACAGGGGCCGAACACTGAAGCTTTCTTT. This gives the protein CASSTRRQGPNTEAFF.

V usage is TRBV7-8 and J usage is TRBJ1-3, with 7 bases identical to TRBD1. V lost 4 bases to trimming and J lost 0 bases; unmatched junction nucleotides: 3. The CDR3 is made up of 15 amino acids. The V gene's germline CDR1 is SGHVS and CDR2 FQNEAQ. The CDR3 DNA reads TGTGCCAGCAGCTCGACAGGGTTCTCTGGAAACACCATATATTTT. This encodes CASSSTGFSGNTIYF.

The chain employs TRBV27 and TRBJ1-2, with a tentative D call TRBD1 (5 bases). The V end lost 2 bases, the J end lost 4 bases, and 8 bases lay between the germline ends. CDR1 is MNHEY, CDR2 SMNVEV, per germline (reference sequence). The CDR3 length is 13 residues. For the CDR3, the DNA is TGTGCCAGCAGTTTAGGGGCATTCTATGGCTACACCTTC. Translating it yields CASSLGAFYGYTF.

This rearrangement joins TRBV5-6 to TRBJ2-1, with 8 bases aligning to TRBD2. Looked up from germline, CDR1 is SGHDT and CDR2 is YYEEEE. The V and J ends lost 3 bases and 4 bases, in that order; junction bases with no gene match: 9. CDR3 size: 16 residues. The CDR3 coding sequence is TGTGCCAGCAGCTCATCCCGGGGGGGCGGTTACAATGAGCAGTTCTTC. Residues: CASSSSRGGGYNEQFF.

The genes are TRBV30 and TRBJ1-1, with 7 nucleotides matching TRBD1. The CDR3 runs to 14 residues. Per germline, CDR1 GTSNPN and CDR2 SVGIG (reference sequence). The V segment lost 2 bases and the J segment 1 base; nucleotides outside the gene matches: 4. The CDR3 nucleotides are TGTGCCTGGAGTAGGGGACAGAGGAACACTGAAGCTTTCTTT. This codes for CAWSRGQRNTEAFF.

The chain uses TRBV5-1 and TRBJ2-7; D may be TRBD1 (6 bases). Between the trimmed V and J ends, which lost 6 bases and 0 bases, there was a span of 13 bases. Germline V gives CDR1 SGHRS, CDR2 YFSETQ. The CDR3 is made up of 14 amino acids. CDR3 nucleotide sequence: TGCGCCAGCAAGTGGGACACAAGCTCCTACGAGCAGTACTTC. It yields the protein CASKWDTSSYEQYF.

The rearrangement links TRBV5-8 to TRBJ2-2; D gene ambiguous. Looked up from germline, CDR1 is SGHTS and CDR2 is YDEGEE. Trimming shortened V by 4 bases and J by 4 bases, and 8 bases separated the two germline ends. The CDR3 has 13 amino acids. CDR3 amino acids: CASSGPVTGELFF. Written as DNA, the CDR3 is TGTGCCAGCAGCGGGCCGGTCACCGGGGAGCTGTTTTTT.

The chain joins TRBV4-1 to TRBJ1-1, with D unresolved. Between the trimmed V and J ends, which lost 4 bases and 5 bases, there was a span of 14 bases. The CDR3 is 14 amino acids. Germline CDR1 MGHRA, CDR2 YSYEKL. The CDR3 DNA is TGCGCCAGCAGCCCCCCGTGGGGAGGGACTGAAGCTTTCTTT. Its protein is CASSPPWGGTEAFF.

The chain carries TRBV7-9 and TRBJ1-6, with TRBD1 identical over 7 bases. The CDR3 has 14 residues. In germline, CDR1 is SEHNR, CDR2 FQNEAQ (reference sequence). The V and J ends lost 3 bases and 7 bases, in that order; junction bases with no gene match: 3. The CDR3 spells CASSFGGQNSPLHF. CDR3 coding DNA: TGTGCCAGCAGCTTTGGGGGACAGAATTCACCCCTCCACTTT. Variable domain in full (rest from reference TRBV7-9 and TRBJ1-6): DTGVSQNPRHKITKRGQNVTFRCDPISEHNRLYWYRQTLGQGPEFLTYFQNEAQLEKSRLLSDRFSAERPKGSFSTLEIQRTEQGDSAMYLCASSFGGQNSPLHFGNGTRLTVT.

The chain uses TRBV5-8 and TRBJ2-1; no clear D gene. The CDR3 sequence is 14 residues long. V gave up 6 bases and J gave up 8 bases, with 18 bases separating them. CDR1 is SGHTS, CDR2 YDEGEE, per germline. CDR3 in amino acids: CASTPPVFSHEQFF. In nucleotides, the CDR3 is TGTGCCAGCACCCCGCCAGTTTTCAGTCATGAGCAGTTCTTC.

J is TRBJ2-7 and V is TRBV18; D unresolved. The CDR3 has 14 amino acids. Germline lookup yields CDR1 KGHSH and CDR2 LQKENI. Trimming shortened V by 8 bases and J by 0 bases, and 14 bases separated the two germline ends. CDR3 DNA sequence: TGTGCCAGCCAATTCCCGGAGAGCTCCTACGAGCAGTACTTC. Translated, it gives CASQFPESSYEQYF.

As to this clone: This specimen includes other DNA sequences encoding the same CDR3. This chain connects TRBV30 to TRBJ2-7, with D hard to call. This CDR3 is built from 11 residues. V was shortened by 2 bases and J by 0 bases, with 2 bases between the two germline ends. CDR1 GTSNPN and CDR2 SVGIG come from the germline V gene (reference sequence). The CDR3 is CAWSPSYEQYF. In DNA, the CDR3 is TGTGCCTGGAGTCCCTCCTACGAGCAGTACTTC.

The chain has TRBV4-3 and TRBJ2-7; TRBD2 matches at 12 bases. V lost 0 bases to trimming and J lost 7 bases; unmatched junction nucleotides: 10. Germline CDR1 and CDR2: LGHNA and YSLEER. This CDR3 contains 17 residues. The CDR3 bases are TGCGCCAGCAGCCAAGAAGCGTGGACTAGCGGGGCGGGAGAGCAGTACTTC. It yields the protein CASSQEAWTSGAGEQYF.

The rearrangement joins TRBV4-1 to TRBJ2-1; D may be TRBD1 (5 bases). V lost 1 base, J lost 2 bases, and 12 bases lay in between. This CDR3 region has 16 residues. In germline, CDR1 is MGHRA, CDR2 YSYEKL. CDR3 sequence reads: CASSQVISGTYNEQFF. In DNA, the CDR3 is TGCGCCAGCAGCCAAGTGATTTCAGGGACCTACAATGAGCAGTTCTTC.

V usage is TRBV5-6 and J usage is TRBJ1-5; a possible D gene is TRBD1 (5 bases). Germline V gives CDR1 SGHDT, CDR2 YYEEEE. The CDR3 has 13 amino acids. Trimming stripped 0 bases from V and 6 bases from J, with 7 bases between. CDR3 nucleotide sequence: TGTGCCAGCAGCTTGGGGGGCTCTCAGCCCCAGCATTTT. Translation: CASSLGGSQPQHF.

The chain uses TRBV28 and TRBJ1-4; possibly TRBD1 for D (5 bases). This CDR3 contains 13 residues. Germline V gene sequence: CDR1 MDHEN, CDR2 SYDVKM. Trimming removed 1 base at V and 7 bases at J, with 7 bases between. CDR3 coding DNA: TGTGCCAGCAGTTTATCCGGGACTGAAAAACTGTTTTTT. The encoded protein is CASSLSGTEKLFF.

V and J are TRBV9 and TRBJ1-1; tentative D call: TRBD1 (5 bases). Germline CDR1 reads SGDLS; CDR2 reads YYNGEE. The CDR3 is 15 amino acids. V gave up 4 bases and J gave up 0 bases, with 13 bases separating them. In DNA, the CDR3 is TGTGCCAGCAGCCCGAGCCCAGGGCTGAACACTGAAGCTTTCTTT. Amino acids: CASSPSPGLNTEAFF.